This T cell receptor beta chain was sequenced in a study of cytomegalovirus exposure and HLA in healthy donors. The CDR3 runs 16 residues. Germline lookup yields CDR1 SGHVS and CDR2 FQNEAQ. Trimming took off 5 bases at V and 3 bases at J, with 19 bases between the two ends. 13 Jbeta primers and 60 Vbeta primers were used for the PCR. Only in-frame clones appear in the TCRdb table, and some are missing; sequencing was by immunoSEQ multiplex PCR. The listing contains approximately 100,000 clones. Every donor was a healthy person donating bone marrow. V gene TRBV7-8 combines with J gene TRBJ1-2; maybe TRBD1 (6 bases). The material sequenced was PBMCs. The TCR sequence derives from a man between 40 and 49 years old in good health and CMV-seronegative. CDR3 DNA sequence: TGTGCCAGCAGCCCCCTACTAACCGGGACACACTATGGCTACACCTTC. Amino acids: CASSPLLTGTHYGYTF.